This TCR beta chain was captured by sequencing in a study of T cell changes during pregnancy in multiple sclerosis. CDR1 and CDR2 (germline): LNHDA, SQIVND (reference sequence). V gave up 3 bases and J gave up 2 bases, with 8 bases separating them. The CDR3 loop spans 15 amino acids. TCRdb's copy holds only in-frame clones and misses some; the assay was immunoSEQ multiplex PCR. Among around 50,000 clones, about 86% were seen once, and the ten largest hold approximately 5%. V gene TRBV19 combines with J gene TRBJ2-6, with TRBD2 as a possible D gene (5 bases). This receptor was taken from a human donor whose cells served as feeder cells for cultures in a pregnancy study. Sequenced sample: peripheral blood from another person, used as feeder cells. CDR3 nucleotide sequence: TGTGCCAGTAGTATGCCCGGGGCTGGGGCCAACGTCCTGACTTTC. Protein sequence: CASSMPGAGANVLTF.